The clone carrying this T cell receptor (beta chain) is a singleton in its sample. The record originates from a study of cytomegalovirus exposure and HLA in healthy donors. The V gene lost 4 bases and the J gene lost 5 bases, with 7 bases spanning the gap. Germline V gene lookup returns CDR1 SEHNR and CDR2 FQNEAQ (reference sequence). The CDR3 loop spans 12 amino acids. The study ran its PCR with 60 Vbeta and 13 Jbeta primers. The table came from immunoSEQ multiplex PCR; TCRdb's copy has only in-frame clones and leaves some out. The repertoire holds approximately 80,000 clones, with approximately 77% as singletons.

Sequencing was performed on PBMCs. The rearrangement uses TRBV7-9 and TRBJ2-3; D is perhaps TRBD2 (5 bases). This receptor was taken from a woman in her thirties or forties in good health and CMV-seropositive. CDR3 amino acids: CASSSSGDTQYF. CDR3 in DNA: TGTGCCAGCAGCTCAAGCGGAGATACGCAGTATTTT.